A single sample is the source of the 19 T cell receptor beta chains below, sequenced in a study of T-cell memory formation after mild COVID-19 (dated by TCRdb to the early 2020s). To prepare the library, 5' RACE was applied. Reads for this sample came from an Illumina NovaSeq 6000. TCRdb redid the processing of the public reads, applying fastp at Q25 and MiXCR, and retained in-frame beta chains. Duplicate CDR3 protein sequences are folded into a single record with the most common DNA and genes. The sample table lists more than 450,000 distinct CDR3 sequences, roughly 18% of them with a count of one. More than 10% of the sample belongs to the ten largest clones. The sample consisted of PBMCs or a T cell subset sorted from them (not recorded which). All receptors derive from an adult woman who had mild COVID-19 (a few samples of this study predate the infection). The sample titles of this study are shuffled in the database, so cell type and time point are left out; the donor was told from shared clones.

The chain is built from TRBV15 and TRBJ2-4; perhaps TRBD1 as D (6 bases). Germline V CDR1 and CDR2: LNHNV, YYDKDF (reference sequence). The CDR3 loop spans 15 amino acids. V was cut by 4 bases and J by 2 bases, with 12 bases left in between. The CDR3 reads CATSTGRGTKNIQYF. DNA for the CDR3: TGTGCCACCAGCACAGGCAGGGGAACCAAAAACATTCAGTACTTC.

This chain's CDR3 is CASSLPGTGDYGYTF. The CDR3 DNA follows: TGTGCCAGCAGTTTGCCCGGGACAGGTGACTATGGCTACACCTTC. V usage is TRBV12-3 or TRBV12-4 and J usage is TRBJ1-2; 8 positions match TRBD1. V lost 3 bases, J lost 3 bases, and 6 bases stayed unmatched. This CDR3 spans 15 amino acids.

This clonotype showed up just a few times. The CDR3 spells CAWSVRGVNTEAFF. The CDR3 DNA follows: TGTGCCTGGAGTGTACGGGGCGTGAACACTGAAGCTTTCTTT. The rearrangement joins TRBV30 to TRBJ1-1; D is possibly TRBD1 (5 bases). Trimming removed 0 bases at V and 0 bases at J, with 8 bases between. The CDR3 consists of 14 residues. The germline CDR1 and CDR2 sequences are GTSNPN and SVGIG (reference sequence).

The chain uses TRBV12-3 or TRBV12-4 and TRBJ1-6, with 9 bases matching TRBD1. This CDR3 is 17 amino acids long. The ends lost 3 bases at V and 12 bases at J; junction bases unmatched: 15. This CDR3 is CASSFTYSGQGFVPLHF. The CDR3 DNA is TGTGCCAGCAGTTTCACATACTCGGGACAGGGTTTTGTACCCCTCCACTTT.

The V gene is TRBV4-1, the J gene TRBJ1-2; a weak D match, TRBD1 (6 bases). Looked up from germline, CDR1 is MGHRA and CDR2 is YSYEKL. Trimming cost V 4 bases and J 4 bases, with 13 bases left between them. This CDR3 contains 14 residues. CDR3 DNA sequence: TGCGCCAGCAGCCCCTTGACAGGAGCCTATGGCTACACCTTC. It is translated as CASSPLTGAYGYTF.

This clonotype appeared a few times. The chain couples TRBV12-3 or TRBV12-4 to TRBJ1-6; 9 positions match TRBD1. V lost 5 bases to trimming and J lost 10 bases; unmatched junction nucleotides: 3. The CDR3 has 13 residues. CDR3 in DNA: TGTGCCAGCAGTGCGGACAGGGGATCACCCCTCCACTTT. Its protein product is CASSADRGSPLHF.

The chain links TRBV20-1 to TRBJ2-6, with TRBD1 as a possible D gene (6 bases). The V gene lost 1 base and the J gene lost 0 bases, with 10 bases spanning the gap. The CDR3 is made up of 16 amino acids. Germline V gives CDR1 DFQATT, CDR2 SNEGSKA (reference sequence). CDR3 residues: CSARGQASSGANVLTF. CDR3 nucleotide sequence: TGCAGTGCTAGAGGACAGGCAAGCTCTGGGGCCAACGTCCTGACTTTC.

The chain combines TRBV27 with TRBJ2-7, with 10 bases matching TRBD1. V dropped 3 bases and J dropped 4; count of bases not matched to a gene: 9. The CDR3 sequence is 16 residues long. CDR1 is MNHEY and CDR2 is SMNVEV in the germline V gene (reference sequence). The CDR3 loop reads CASSFRSGQGQYEQYF. In nucleotides, the CDR3 is TGTGCCAGCAGTTTTCGTTCGGGACAGGGGCAATACGAGCAGTACTTC.

This clonotype was counted between two and nine times. The genes are TRBV20-1 and TRBJ2-1; D gene ambiguous. CDR1 is DFQATT and CDR2 is SNEGSKA in the germline V gene (reference sequence). The length of the CDR3 is 12 residues. V was trimmed by 6 bases and J by 6 bases, leaving 12 bases between them. As DNA, the CDR3 is TGCAGTGCCACCAGACGGGTCAATGAGCAGTTCTTC. This sequence encodes CSATRRVNEQFF.

This clonotype was counted between two and nine times. CDR3 DNA sequence: TGTGCCAGCAGCCCTCGGACAGGGACACTCTATGGCTACACCTTC. The encoded protein is CASSPRTGTLYGYTF. The gene calls are TRBV3-1 and TRBJ1-2; the match to TRBD1 covers 8 bases. After removal of 4 bases from V and 4 bases from J, the junction contained 8 bases not matched to a gene. The CDR3 covers 15 residues. Germline CDR1 reads LGHDT; CDR2 reads YNNKEL (reference sequence). Full variable domain (rest looked up from reference TRBV3-1 and TRBJ1-2): DTAVSQTPKYLVTQMGNDKSIKCEQNLGHDTMYWYKQDSKKFLKIMFSYNNKELIINETVPNRFSPKSPDKAHLNLHINSLELGDSAVYFCASSPRTGTLYGYTFGSGTRLTVV.

This clonotype was counted at least ten times. The V gene is TRBV27, the J gene TRBJ2-1, with TRBD2 matching over 13 bases. Trimming took 4 bases from V and 0 from J; bases not matched to a gene: 0. Germline lookup yields CDR1 MNHEY and CDR2 SMNVEV (reference sequence). The CDR3 has 16 amino acids. CDR3 sequence reads: CASSWTSGSSYNEQFF. The CDR3 DNA reads TGTGCCAGCAGTTGGACTAGCGGGAGCTCCTACAATGAGCAGTTCTTC.

The chain links TRBV9 to TRBJ2-7; D ambiguous. The CDR3 covers 15 residues. Trimming pared 3 bases from V and 5 bases from J, leaving 18 bases between. Per the germline V gene, CDR1 is SGDLS and CDR2 is YYNGEE. The CDR3 spells CASSAAGSIGHEQYF. CDR3 bases: TGTGCCAGCAGCGCTGCTGGGTCAATCGGCCACGAGCAGTACTTC.

The gene calls are TRBV5-6 and TRBJ2-5; 7 bases fit TRBD2. Germline CDR1 is SGHDT and CDR2 is YYEEEE. This CDR3 region has 15 residues. Unmatched junction bases numbered 9, after V lost 3 bases and J lost 4 bases. This CDR3 reads CASSSLGTTRETQYF. The CDR3 DNA reads TGTGCCAGCAGCTCATTAGGGACTACCAGAGAGACCCAGTACTTC.

The sample holds many counts of this clonotype. V and J are TRBV19 and TRBJ2-7, with 8 nucleotides matching TRBD1. Germline V CDR1 and CDR2: LNHDA, SQIVND (reference sequence). V lost 5 bases and J lost 1; bases outside the gene matches: 10. The CDR3 has 16 amino acids. In DNA, the CDR3 is TGTGCCAGTAGTTTACGTCAGGGGGCGAGGTCCTACGAGCAGTACTTC. Amino acid sequence: CASSLRQGARSYEQYF.

Many counts were recorded for this clonotype. This chain uses TRBV10-2 with TRBJ1-1; D possibly corresponds to TRBD1 (6 bases). The germline V gene encodes CDR1 WSHSY and CDR2 SAAADI. The CDR3 extends over 15 amino acids. The V end lost 9 bases, the J end lost 1 base, and 18 bases lay between the germline ends. This chain's CDR3 is CASTVGGQGNTEAFF. In DNA form, the CDR3 reads TGCGCCAGTACCGTCGGGGGGCAGGGGAACACTGAAGCTTTCTTT.

The V gene is TRBV5-1, the J gene TRBJ2-2; 11 positions match TRBD2. Germline V lookup: CDR1 SGHRS, CDR2 YFSETQ. This CDR3 comprises 17 residues. J gave up 8 bases and V 4 bases, and 13 bases lay outside the gene matches. The CDR3 DNA reads as TGCGCCAGCAGCCTCCTGTTAGCGGGAGGGCCAGGAGGGGAGCTGTTTTTT. Its protein is CASSLLLAGGPGGELFF.

This clonotype was seen many times. This chain joins TRBV20-1 and TRBJ2-2; 7 bases line up with TRBD1. The germline gives CDR1 DFQATT, CDR2 SNEGSKA (reference sequence). This CDR3 contains 17 residues. V shed 0 bases, J shed 1 base, and the junction held 8 bases outside the gene matches. In nucleotides, the CDR3 is TGCAGTGCTAGAGATCAAAGGGGGCCAGAGAACACCGGGGAGCTGTTTTTT. This encodes CSARDQRGPENTGELFF.

The chain employs TRBV6-5 and TRBJ1-1; D is possibly TRBD1 (5 bases). The V gene's germline CDR1 is MNHEY and CDR2 SVGAGI. CDR3 size: 16 residues. The ends were cut back, 2 bases at V and 1 base at J, with 14 bases in the middle. DNA for the CDR3: TGTGCCAGCAGTTACGCATCGGGACGAACGAACACTGAAGCTTTCTTT. It codes for CASSYASGRTNTEAFF.

CDR3: CASSLAGSYEQFF. In DNA, the CDR3 is TGTGCCAGCAGCTTAGCCGGTAGTTATGAGCAGTTCTTC. The chain is built from TRBV11-3 and TRBJ2-1; D is ambiguous. Trimming stripped 1 base from V and 8 bases from J, with 9 bases between. CDR1 SGHNT and CDR2 YENEEA come from the germline V gene. CDR3 length equals 13 residues.